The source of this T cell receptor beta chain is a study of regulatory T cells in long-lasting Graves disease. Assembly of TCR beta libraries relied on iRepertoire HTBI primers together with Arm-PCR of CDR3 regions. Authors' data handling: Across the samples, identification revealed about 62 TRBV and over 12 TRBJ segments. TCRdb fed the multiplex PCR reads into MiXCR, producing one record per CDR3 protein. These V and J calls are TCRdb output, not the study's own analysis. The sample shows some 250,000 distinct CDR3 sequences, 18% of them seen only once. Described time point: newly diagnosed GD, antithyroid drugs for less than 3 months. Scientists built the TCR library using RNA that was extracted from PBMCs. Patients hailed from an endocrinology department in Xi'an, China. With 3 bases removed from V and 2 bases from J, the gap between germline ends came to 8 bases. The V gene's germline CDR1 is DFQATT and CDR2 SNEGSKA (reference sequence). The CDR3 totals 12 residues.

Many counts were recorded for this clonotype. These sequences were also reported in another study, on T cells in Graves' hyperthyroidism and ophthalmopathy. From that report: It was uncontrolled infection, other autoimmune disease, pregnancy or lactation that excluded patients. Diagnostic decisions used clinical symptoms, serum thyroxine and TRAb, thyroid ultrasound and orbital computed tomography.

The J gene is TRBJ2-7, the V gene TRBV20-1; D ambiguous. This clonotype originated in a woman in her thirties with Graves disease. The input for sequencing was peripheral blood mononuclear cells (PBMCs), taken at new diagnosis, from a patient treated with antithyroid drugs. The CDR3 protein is CSASLSAYEQYF. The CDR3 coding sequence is TGCAGTGCTAGTTTGTCAGCCTACGAGCAGTACTTC.